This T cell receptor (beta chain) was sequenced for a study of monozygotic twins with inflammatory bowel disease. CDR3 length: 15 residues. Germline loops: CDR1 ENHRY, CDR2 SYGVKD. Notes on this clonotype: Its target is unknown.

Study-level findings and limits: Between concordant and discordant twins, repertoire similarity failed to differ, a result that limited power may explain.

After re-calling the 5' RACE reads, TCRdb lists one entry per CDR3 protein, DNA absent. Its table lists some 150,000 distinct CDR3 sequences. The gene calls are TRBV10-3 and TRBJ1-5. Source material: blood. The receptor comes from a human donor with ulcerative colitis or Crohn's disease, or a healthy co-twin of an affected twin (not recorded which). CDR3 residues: CAISESDRRNQPQHF.